The next 4 T cell receptor beta chains were all read from a single sample in a study of metastatic and nonmetastatic thyroid tumors. TCRdb recomputed clones from the PCR reads via MiXCR. This table holds some 6,800 clones, more than 3% found once. No patient received treatment before thyroid surgery. The sample taken for sequencing was tumor tissue. The receptor source for this set is a female donor with papillary thyroid cancer or a benign thyroid nodule (not recorded which). Some clones in this sample may be carry-over from other donors' samples.

On this clone itself: The junction and the germline gene differ at one end; a read error may be behind it. This chain joins TRBV9 and TRBJ1-3; a possible D gene is TRBD1 (5 bases). There are 15 residues in the CDR3. Germline assignment: CDR1 SGDLS and CDR2 YYNGEE. The CDR3 sequence: CASSPRGETGNTMYF. The CDR3, as DNA: TGTGCCAGCAGCCCCCGGGGGGAGACTGGAAACACCATGTATTTT.

There are many counts of this clone. This same CDR3 is encoded by further DNA sequences in the sample. The chain uses TRBV12-3 or TRBV12-4 and TRBJ1-5, with 11 bases aligning to TRBD1. The CDR3 totals 15 residues. J lost 6 bases, V lost 6 bases, and 7 bases had no gene match. The CDR3 DNA is TGTGCCAGCAGGAGGGGACAGGGGGATTTTCAGCCCCAGCATTTT. Residues: CASRRGQGDFQPQHF.

This clone has at least ten counts. The chain recombines TRBV14 with TRBJ1-5, with D unclear. V was cut by 4 bases and J by 1 base, with 20 bases left in between. Germline CDR1 SGHDN, CDR2 FVKESK. This CDR3 is built from 18 residues. The DNA for the CDR3 is TGTGCCAGCAGCCCCGTTCTCGAGGAGGGAGGGAGCAATCAGCCCCAGCATTTT. Translated, it gives CASSPVLEEGGSNQPQHF.

This clone is labeled as medium-sized. The J gene is TRBJ2-3, the V gene TRBV28; D may be TRBD1 (6 bases). The CDR3 has 14 residues. CDR1 and CDR2 (germline): MDHEN, SYDVKM. Trimming removed 6 bases at V and 2 bases at J, with 12 bases between. In DNA, the CDR3 is TGTGCCAGCAGCCTCGGACAGCTCACAGATACGCAGTATTTT. Amino acid sequence: CASSLGQLTDTQYF. The full variable domain, its missing parts supplied by reference TRBV28 and TRBJ2-3, is DVKVTQSSRYLVKRTGEKVFLECVQDMDHENMFWYRQDPGLGLRLIYFSYDVKMKEKGDIPEGYSVSREKKERFSLILESASTNQTSMYLCASSLGQLTDTQYFGPGTRLTVL.